These T cell receptor beta chains were read from a single sample in a study of T-cell reconstitution after alpha-beta-depleted transplantation in children. TCRdb fed the PCR reads into MiXCR, producing one record per CDR3 protein. The table lists about 420,000 distinct CDR3 sequences, 11% of them singletons. This specimen consisted of PBMCs from the stem cell graft donor, obtained from the stem cell graft. The receptors here all came from a human donor who donated a stem cell graft to a child with acute myeloid leukemia. The CDR3 runs from the conserved cysteine through the conserved F or W. Each record gives: D gene, clone size, J gene, V gene, CDR3 protein, CDR3 DNA. D genes are given only for firm matches. Where a row states a size, it is once, few, many or the class of an expanded clone; other rows omit it.

D: .; size: .; J: TRBJ1-5; V: TRBV18; CDR3: CASSSELINQPQHF; DNA: TGTGCCAGCTCATCGGAACTGATTAATCAGCCCCAGCATTTT
D: TRBD1; size: few; J: TRBJ2-1; V: TRBV6-5; CDR3: CASSYPTGTHNEQFF; DNA: TGTGCCAGCAGTTACCCGACAGGGACCCACAATGAGCAGTTCTTC
D: TRBD2; size: .; J: TRBJ2-7; V: TRBV6-1; CDR3: CASSVSSGSYEQYF; DNA: TGTGCCAGCAGTGTTTCTAGCGGGAGCTACGAGCAGTACTTC
D: TRBD2; size: .; J: TRBJ2-5; V: TRBV4-2; CDR3: CASSQEIAGYQETQYF; DNA: TGTGCCAGCAGCCAAGAAATAGCGGGGTACCAAGAGACCCAGTACTTC
D: .; size: .; J: TRBJ1-5; V: TRBV6-2/TRBV6-3; CDR3: CASGYGEAQPQHF; DNA: TGTGCCAGCGGTTACGGGGAGGCTCAGCCCCAGCATTTT
D: .; size: .; J: TRBJ2-1; V: TRBV9; CDR3: CASSPRVSILDNEQFF; DNA: TGTGCCAGCAGCCCACGGGTGTCGATCCTAGACAATGAGCAGTTCTTC
D: TRBD1; size: many; J: TRBJ2-7; V: TRBV12-3/TRBV12-4; CDR3: CASSTGTAGSVHF; DNA: TGTGCCAGCAGTACGGGGACAGCTGGGTCGGTACACTTC
D: .; size: few; J: TRBJ2-3; V: TRBV7-9; CDR3: CASSTKNTDTQYF; DNA: TGTGCCAGCAGCACCAAAAACACAGATACGCAGTATTTT
D: .; size: few; J: TRBJ2-1; V: TRBV29-1; CDR3: CSVRTRNEQFF; DNA: TGCAGCGTAAGGACACGGAATGAGCAGTTCTTC
D: .; size: .; J: TRBJ2-3; V: TRBV20-1; CDR3: CSARETTNTQYF; DNA: TGCAGTGCTAGAGAAACCACAAATACGCAGTATTTT
D: TRBD1; size: many; J: TRBJ1-2; V: TRBV7-2; CDR3: CASSEQGIRGGYTF; DNA: TGTGCCAGCAGCGAACAGGGGATTCGCGGTGGCTACACCTTC
D: TRBD2; size: few; J: TRBJ2-3; V: TRBV15; CDR3: CATSREASGVDTQYF; DNA: TGTGCCACCAGCAGAGAGGCTAGCGGGGTAGATACGCAGTATTTT
D: TRBD2; size: many; J: TRBJ2-5; V: TRBV10-2; CDR3: CASSELELAGGETQYF; DNA: TGCGCCAGCAGTGAGCTAGAACTAGCGGGGGGGGAGACCCAGTACTTC
D: TRBD2; size: .; J: TRBJ2-3; V: TRBV15; CDR3: CATTRAGRQRGHTDTQYF; DNA: TGTGCCACCACCAGAGCGGGACGGCAGCGGGGGCACACAGATACGCAGTATTTT
D: TRBD2; size: .; J: TRBJ2-5; V: TRBV18; CDR3: CASSPMTSGRETQYF; DNA: TGTGCCAGCTCACCTATGACTAGCGGGAGAGAGACCCAGTACTTC
D: TRBD1; size: few; J: TRBJ2-5; V: TRBV5-1; CDR3: CASSPRQGLYQETQYF; DNA: TGCGCCAGCAGCCCTAGACAGGGGCTGTACCAAGAGACCCAGTACTTC
D: TRBD1; size: .; J: TRBJ2-7; V: TRBV4-1; CDR3: CASSQQGQRSFYEQYF; DNA: TGCGCCAGCAGCCAGCAGGGACAGAGATCCTTCTACGAGCAGTACTTC
D: .; size: .; J: TRBJ1-5; V: TRBV7-2; CDR3: CASRATEPYQPQHF; DNA: TGTGCCAGCAGGGCCACAGAACCTTATCAGCCCCAGCATTTT
D: .; size: .; J: TRBJ2-5; V: TRBV6-2/TRBV6-3; CDR3: CASSYVGKETQYF; DNA: TGTGCCAGCAGTTACGTTGGAAAAGAGACCCAGTACTTC
D: .; size: .; J: TRBJ2-5; V: TRBV20-1; CDR3: CSANHVGPGGETQYF; DNA: TGCAGTGCTAACCACGTTGGACCCGGGGGAGAGACCCAGTACTTC
D: .; size: many; J: TRBJ1-2; V: TRBV10-3; CDR3: CAIRLRAKSNYGYTF; DNA: TGTGCCATCAGATTAAGGGCGAAATCTAACTATGGCTACACCTTC
D: .; size: few; J: TRBJ1-4; V: TRBV12-3/TRBV12-4; CDR3: CASGNGPHRGKLFF; DNA: TGTGCCAGCGGGAACGGGCCCCATAGAGGAAAACTGTTTTTT
D: .; size: many; J: TRBJ1-1; V: TRBV10-3; CDR3: CAISDRGRNTEAFF; DNA: TGTGCCATCAGTGATAGGGGCAGAAATACTGAAGCTTTCTTT
D: .; size: many; J: TRBJ2-5; V: TRBV5-1; CDR3: CASMLGLQETQYF; DNA: TGCGCCAGCATGCTAGGGCTACAAGAGACCCAGTACTTC
D: .; size: few; J: TRBJ2-5; V: TRBV29-1; CDR3: CSVVGARRTQYF; DNA: TGCAGCGTAGTCGGGGCCCGGAGGACCCAGTACTTC
D: .; size: .; J: TRBJ2-5; V: TRBV20-1; CDR3: CSAQVPNGETQYF; DNA: TGCAGCGCCCAAGTCCCGAACGGGGAGACCCAGTACTTC
D: TRBD1; size: .; J: TRBJ2-1; V: TRBV7-9; CDR3: CASSVHTGTGLINEQFF; DNA: TGTGCCAGCAGCGTGCACACCGGGACAGGGTTAATTAATGAGCAGTTCTTC
D: .; size: .; J: TRBJ2-7; V: TRBV20-1; CDR3: CSARAGLRDLREQYF; DNA: TGCAGTGCTAGAGCGGGTTTGCGAGATCTGCGGGAGCAGTACTTC
D: TRBD1; size: .; J: TRBJ1-6; V: TRBV5-6; CDR3: CASSSIDRDDSPLHF; DNA: TGTGCCAGCAGCTCAATCGACAGGGATGATTCACCCCTCCACTTT
D: .; size: few; J: TRBJ2-3; V: TRBV29-1; CDR3: CSVVGGAVDTQYF; DNA: TGCAGCGTTGTAGGGGGGGCGGTAGATACGCAGTATTTT
D: .; size: .; J: TRBJ2-7; V: TRBV28; CDR3: CASSLPGVRAYEQYF; DNA: TGTGCCAGCAGTTTACCGGGGGTCAGGGCCTACGAGCAGTACTTC
D: .; size: .; J: TRBJ1-5; V: TRBV10-2; CDR3: CASRAGGAGGQPQHF; DNA: TGCGCCAGCAGGGCCGGGGGGGCGGGGGGTCAGCCCCAGCATTTT
D: .; size: few; J: TRBJ2-1; V: TRBV7-9; CDR3: CASSDDRGWNEQFF; DNA: TGTGCCAGCAGCGACGATCGGGGTTGGAATGAGCAGTTCTTC
D: .; size: many; J: TRBJ1-1; V: TRBV12-3/TRBV12-4; CDR3: CASSPSAIGVAEAFF; DNA: TGTGCCAGCAGTCCCTCGGCGATTGGAGTCGCTGAAGCTTTCTTT
D: TRBD1; size: few; J: TRBJ1-4; V: TRBV20-1; CDR3: CSATPTGFGNEKLFF; DNA: TGCAGTGCTACACCGACAGGGTTTGGTAATGAAAAACTGTTTTTT
D: TRBD2; size: few; J: TRBJ2-7; V: TRBV20-1; CDR3: CSASGLAGGRPYEQYF; DNA: TGCAGTGCTAGCGGCCTAGCGGGGGGTCGCCCCTACGAGCAGTACTTC
D: TRBD2; size: many; J: TRBJ2-1; V: TRBV4-1; CDR3: CASSQDPGGTYNEQFF; DNA: TGCGCCAGCAGCCAAGACCCGGGGGGGACCTACAATGAGCAGTTCTTC
D: .; size: .; J: TRBJ2-5; V: TRBV15; CDR3: CATSHPGESYQETQYF; DNA: TGTGCCACCAGCCACCCCGGGGAGTCGTACCAAGAGACCCAGTACTTC
D: TRBD2; size: few; J: TRBJ2-1; V: TRBV20-1; CDR3: CSASASGSNDEQFF; DNA: TGCAGTGCTAGCGCTAGCGGGAGCAACGATGAGCAGTTCTTC
D: .; size: .; J: TRBJ1-1; V: TRBV20-1; CDR3: CSARRRAGNTEAFF; DNA: TGCAGTGCTAGACGCCGGGCAGGAAACACTGAAGCTTTCTTT
D: TRBD1; size: .; J: TRBJ2-3; V: TRBV20-1; CDR3: CSATDRGPDTQYF; DNA: TGCAGTGCTACTGACAGGGGACCAGATACGCAGTATTTT
D: .; size: .; J: TRBJ2-7; V: TRBV20-1; CDR3: CSARKLALLSYEQYF; DNA: TGCAGTGCTAGAAAGCTAGCGTTATTGTCCTACGAGCAGTACTTC
D: .; size: .; J: TRBJ1-5; V: TRBV6-1; CDR3: CASSKPGVGNQRQHF; DNA: TGTGCCAGCAGTAAACCAGGGGTGGGCAATCAGCGCCAGCATTTT
D: TRBD2; size: few; J: TRBJ2-1; V: TRBV6-1; CDR3: CASSEPGLAANEQFF; DNA: TGTGCCAGCAGTGAACCGGGACTAGCGGCGAATGAGCAGTTCTTC
D: .; size: many; J: TRBJ1-1; V: TRBV4-1; CDR3: CASKEAGGEGTEAFF; DNA: TGCGCCAGCAAAGAGGCCGGTGGGGAGGGAACTGAAGCTTTCTTT
D: .; size: many; J: TRBJ2-3; V: TRBV3-1; CDR3: CASSLRGGTDTQYF; DNA: TGTGCCAGCAGTCTAAGGGGGGGCACAGATACGCAGTATTTT
D: .; size: .; J: TRBJ2-5; V: TRBV4-3; CDR3: CASSQRDGETQYF; DNA: TGCGCCAGCAGCCAGAGGGACGGGGAGACCCAGTACTTC
D: TRBD1; size: many; J: TRBJ2-7; V: TRBV7-2; CDR3: CASSLEQGAIYEQYF; DNA: TGTGCCAGCAGCTTAGAACAGGGGGCTATTTACGAGCAGTACTTC
D: .; size: .; J: TRBJ1-1; V: TRBV27; CDR3: CASSLAGGAIDMNTEAFF; DNA: TGTGCCAGCAGTTTAGCGGGGGGCGCGATAGACATGAACACTGAAGCTTTCTTT
D: .; size: few; J: TRBJ1-2; V: TRBV6-6; CDR3: CASSYFSHYGYTF; DNA: TGTGCCAGCAGTTACTTCAGTCACTATGGCTACACCTTC
D: TRBD2; size: .; J: TRBJ2-3; V: TRBV12-3/TRBV12-4; CDR3: CASSAGLAADTQYF; DNA: TGTGCCAGCAGCGCCGGACTAGCGGCAGATACGCAGTATTTT
D: .; size: many; J: TRBJ2-3; V: TRBV5-1; CDR3: CASSLRTPPDGQYF; DNA: TGCGCCAGCAGCTTAAGGACTCCTCCGGATGGGCAGTATTTT
D: .; size: few; J: TRBJ2-7; V: TRBV6-5; CDR3: CASSPGSRPSYEQYF; DNA: TGTGCCAGCAGCCCCGGGTCCAGGCCCTCCTACGAGCAGTACTTC
D: TRBD2; size: many; J: TRBJ2-1; V: TRBV5-1; CDR3: CASSLGTSGRISNEQFF; DNA: TGCGCCAGCAGCTTGGGGACTAGCGGGAGAATCAGCAATGAGCAGTTCTTC
D: TRBD1; size: few; J: TRBJ1-2; V: TRBV28; CDR3: CASRAGTAYGYTF; DNA: TGTGCCAGCAGGGCAGGGACAGCCTATGGTTACACCTTC
D: .; size: few; J: TRBJ2-5; V: TRBV20-1; CDR3: CSARDDEETQYF; DNA: TGCAGTGCTAGAGATGACGAAGAGACCCAGTACTTC
D: TRBD1; size: few; J: TRBJ2-5; V: TRBV29-1; CDR3: CSVEFQDREETQYF; DNA: TGCAGCGTTGAATTCCAAGACAGGGAAGAGACCCAGTACTTC